This T cell receptor (beta chain) was observed in a study of technical replicates of blood from four donors. Sequencing was performed with immunoSEQ multiplex PCR; in TCRdb, only in-frame clones are kept and a portion is missing. The sample contains 70,000 to 85,000 clones, approximately 90% of which appear only once. Input material: T cells isolated from PBMCs. The sequence derives from a human donor in good health.

The CDR3: CASSFSSREQYF. The DNA for the CDR3 is TGTGCCAGCAGCTTCTCTAGCCGCGAGCAGTACTTC. The chain carries TRBV7-9 and TRBJ2-7; D may be TRBD2 (5 bases). The CDR3 is 12 amino acids. Germline CDR1 reads SEHNR; CDR2 reads FQNEAQ (reference sequence). V was shortened by 3 bases and J by 6 bases, with 9 bases between the two germline ends.